This record looks at one TCR beta chain sequence and its context. These data come from a study of shared clonotypes between healthy human individuals. The germline V gene has CDR1 SQVTM and CDR2 ANQGSEA. The V gene lost 3 bases and the J gene lost 4 bases, with 14 bases spanning the gap. The CDR3 has 14 amino acids. Assay: immunoSEQ multiplex PCR; the TCRdb copy retains only in-frame clones and omits some. The table lists 1.4 million to 1.5 million clones, approximately 97% of them singletons, with approximately 1% in the top ten. The TCR comes from a man aged 25 to 40 in good health. Sequenced input: naive CD4+ T cells sorted from blood. The subset: CD45RA+ positively selected. The rearrangement joins TRBV29-1 to TRBJ2-3; either TRBD1 or TRBD2 may fit D (7 bases each). The DNA of the CDR3 is TGCAGCGTTGACCCAGGGGGGGTTTCAGATACGCAGTATTTT. The encoded protein is CSVDPGGVSDTQYF.